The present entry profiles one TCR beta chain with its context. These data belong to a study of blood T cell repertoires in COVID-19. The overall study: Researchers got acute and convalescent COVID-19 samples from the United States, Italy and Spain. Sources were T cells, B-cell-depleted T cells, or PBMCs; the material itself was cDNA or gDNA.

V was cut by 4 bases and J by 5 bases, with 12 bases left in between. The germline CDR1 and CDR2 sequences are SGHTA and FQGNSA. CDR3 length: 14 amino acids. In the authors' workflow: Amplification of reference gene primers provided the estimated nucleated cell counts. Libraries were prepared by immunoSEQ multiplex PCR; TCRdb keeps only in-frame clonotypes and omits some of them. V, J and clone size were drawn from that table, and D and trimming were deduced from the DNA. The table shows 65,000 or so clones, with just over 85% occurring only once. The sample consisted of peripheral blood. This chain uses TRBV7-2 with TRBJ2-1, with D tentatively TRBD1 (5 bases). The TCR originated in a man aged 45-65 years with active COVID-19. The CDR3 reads CASSSGQGHNEQFF. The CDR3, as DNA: TGTGCCAGCAGCTCCGGACAAGGCCACAATGAGCAGTTCTTC. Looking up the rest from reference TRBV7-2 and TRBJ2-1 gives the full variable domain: GAGVSQSPSNKVTEKGKDVELRCDPISGHTALYWYRQSLGQGLEFLIYFQGNSAPDKSGLPSDRFSAERTGGSVSTLTIQRTQQEDSAVYLCASSSGQGHNEQFFGPGTRLTVL.